This TCR beta chain was captured by sequencing in a study of cytomegalovirus exposure and HLA in healthy donors (TCRdb year 2017). At the level of the whole study: According to a later analysis, one platform produced both the 110 or so validation repertoires and the approximately 660 repertoires of the first cohort. In addition to the first cohort of 500 to 850 subjects, a separate validation cohort of under 150 different subjects was used. The study combined high-throughput TCR immunosequencing, statistical association of individual TCRs with disease status, and machine learning to predict cytomegalovirus infection status. The study was designed to test whether signatures of past pathogen exposure could be identified by cataloging public T cell receptors.

The donors belonged to the validation cohort of around 110 subjects, which was separate from the roughly 700-subject first cohort. Results and caveats for the whole study, not just this receptor: It was suggested by the authors that the approach could potentially be generalized to other disease states and immunological phenotypes. A later analysis lacked HLA typing for the validation cohort, so it scored co-occurrence in that cohort across all 110 or so repertoires. The study gave a list of under 200 TCR beta chains associated with cytomegalovirus. Subsequent analysis determined that TCRs grouped into clusters in the first cohort also showed a tendency toward co-occurrence across the roughly 130 validation repertoires, and roughly 94% of cluster scores exceeded 0. A few of the identified cytomegalovirus-associated TCR beta chains were confirmed in vitro to be specific for cytomegalovirus antigens. Most TCR sequences were seen in very few donors, while some public TCRs were found in many individuals. The classifier was reported to diagnose cytomegalovirus status with high specificity and sensitivity in both the original cohort and the validation cohort.

Library generation was performed with the immunoSEQ multiplex PCR assay. From the authors' description of their analysis: A statistical classification framework was built for diagnosing cytomegalovirus status from the catalog of TCR beta chain sequences. Entries here come from immuneACCESS through TCRdb and include only in-frame sequences with V and J called. Some clones fail to appear in such tables; in the studies checked, an unresolved V gene covers under half of the shortfall, and the cause of the remainder is unknown. The V and J calls and the clone size are those of that table, but D and trimming were determined from the DNA. This sample comprises 250,000 to 400,000 clones, 88% of them detected only once. The ten largest make up approximately 0.9% of the sample. V is cut back by 4 bases and J by 3 bases, with 9 bases in the junction unmatched. The germline V gene sets CDR1 to SGHRS and CDR2 to YFSETQ. The CDR3, cysteine through phenylalanine, is 17 amino acids long. Only CDR3 DNA is held: 51 bases, read in frame from base 1.

Comment on this clone: What this receptor recognizes is not known. Per-nucleotide qualities are absent, and no much larger clonotype sits a single base away.

The TCR was taken from a man aged 25 to 45 in good health and CMV-seronegative. Sequenced input: PBMCs. The chain couples TRBV5-1 to TRBJ2-3; 12 bases in the middle match TRBD2. The CDR3 region reads CASSRPSGGAGTDTQYF. The nucleotides read TGCGCCAGCAGCAGGCCTAGCGGGGGGGCCGGAACAGATACGCAGTATTTT.